Following are 23 T cell receptor beta chains from one sample sequenced in a study of neurological immune-mediated disorders. TCRdb re-derived calls from the 5' RACE reads in MiXCR, one entry per CDR3 protein. The repertoire includes roughly 52,000 distinct CDR3 sequences, approximately 3.9% of them detected once, and around 6.5% sits in the top ten. The specimen sequenced was PBMCs. The receptors derive from a man aged 60 to 69 with multiple sclerosis.

This clonotype has at least ten counts. The gene calls are TRBV20-1 and TRBJ2-5; 10 bases match TRBD2. V was pared by 6 bases and J by 4 bases, with 2 bases of the junction left unmatched. Germline CDR1 DFQATT, CDR2 SNEGSKA (reference sequence). This CDR3 spans 12 amino acids. The CDR3 DNA is TGCAGTGCGCGACTAGCGGGAGAGACCCAGTACTTC. This gives the protein CSARLAGETQYF.

This clonotype was seen many times. J is TRBJ2-7 and V is TRBV9; the match to TRBD1 covers 8 bases. With 4 bases clipped from V and 0 bases from J, the junction kept 3 bases outside the gene matches. The germline CDR1 and CDR2 sequences are SGDLS and YYNGEE. The CDR3 runs to 14 residues. The CDR3 nucleotides are TGTGCCAGCAGCCCGACAGGGGACTCCTACGAGCAGTACTTC. Translated, it gives CASSPTGDSYEQYF.

This clonotype was picked up many times. The V and J genes are TRBV6-5 and TRBJ2-1; 11 nucleotides match TRBD2. J was trimmed by 0 bases and V by 6 bases; bases with no gene match: 13. The CDR3 consists of 19 residues. Per germline, CDR1 MNHEY and CDR2 SVGAGI. The CDR3 region is CASSRRGLAGPSSYNEQFF. CDR3 in DNA: TGTGCCAGCAGCCGCCGCGGACTAGCGGGCCCCAGCTCCTACAATGAGCAGTTCTTC.

This clonotype showed up many times. V gene TRBV29-1 combines with J gene TRBJ2-5; TRBD2 matches at 7 bases. This CDR3 is built from 13 residues. V shed 3 bases and J 5 bases; nucleotides not matched to a gene: 6. Germline V gives CDR1 SQVTM, CDR2 ANQGSEA. The CDR3 DNA is TGCAGCGTTGACCGCGGGAGCGGGGAGACCCAGTACTTC. Protein sequence: CSVDRGSGETQYF. Variable domain in full (rest from reference TRBV29-1 and TRBJ2-5): SAVISQKPSRDICQRGTSLTIQCQVDSQVTMMFWYRQQPGQSLTLIATANQGSEATYESGFVIDKFPISRPNLTFSTLTVSNMSPEDSSIYLCSVDRGSGETQYFGPGTRLLVL.

In its sample, this clonotype was seen many times. The CDR3 DNA reads as TGTGCCACCAGTGAAGGACGAAATCAGCCCCAGCATTTT. The encoded protein is CATSEGRNQPQHF. V is TRBV24-1 and J is TRBJ1-5; no clear D. Germline V gene lookup returns CDR1 KGHDR and CDR2 SFDVKD. This CDR3 is 13 amino acids long. Trimming shortened V by 4 bases and J by 4 bases, and 7 bases separated the two germline ends.

The table lists this clonotype with many counts. The chain is built from TRBV6-6 and TRBJ2-7; 9 nucleotides line up with TRBD1. The CDR3 is 11 residues long. Germline lookup yields CDR1 MNHNY and CDR2 SVGAGI (reference sequence). The J segment lost 13 bases and the V segment lost 5 bases, leaving 6 bases of the junction unmatched. The CDR3 loop reads CASSVQGANYF. In DNA form, the CDR3 reads TGTGCCAGCAGTGTACAGGGGGCGAACTACTTC.

In its sample, this clonotype was seen a few times. The chain has TRBV28 and TRBJ2-3, with D possibly matching TRBD2 (6 bases). CDR3 length equals 13 residues. Between the trimmed V and J ends, which lost 6 bases and 4 bases, there was a span of 11 bases. Germline CDR1 and CDR2: MDHEN and SYDVKM. The CDR3 region is CASRGGFADTQYF. The CDR3 DNA reads TGTGCCAGCAGGGGGGGATTCGCAGATACGCAGTATTTT.

This clonotype was detected many times. The V and J genes are TRBV12-3 or TRBV12-4 and TRBJ1-1; TRBD1 is a possible D gene (6 bases). There are 13 residues in the CDR3. Trimming left V 6 bases short and J 1 base short, with 9 bases between. CDR3 bases: TGTGCCAGCAGCCAAGGGGGGAACACTGAAGCTTTCTTT. This encodes CASSQGGNTEAFF.

This clonotype has ten or more counts. The gene calls are TRBV12-3 or TRBV12-4 and TRBJ2-1, with TRBD2 matching 10 bases. J gave up 8 bases and V 5 bases, and 9 bases lay outside the gene matches. This CDR3 spans 15 amino acids. The CDR3: CASSGQREGQDEQFF. CDR3 sequence (DNA): TGTGCCAGCAGTGGACAGCGGGAGGGCCAGGATGAGCAGTTCTTC.

The sample holds many counts of this clonotype. V gene TRBV12-3 or TRBV12-4 combines with J gene TRBJ2-7; D is tentatively TRBD1 or TRBD2 (5 bases each). Trimming cost V 5 bases and J 0 bases, with 14 bases left between them. The CDR3 contains 15 residues. For the CDR3, the DNA is TGTGCCAGCAGTGCCCCGGGACGGGACTCCTACGAGCAGTACTTC. Its protein is CASSAPGRDSYEQYF.

Concerning this clonotype itself: Because the CDR3 is missing its conserved closing phenylalanine or tryptophan, this is likely a read error. The V and J genes are TRBV27 and TRBJ2-1, with 8 bases fitting TRBD2. Per germline, CDR1 MNHEY and CDR2 SMNVEV (reference sequence). Trimming removed 6 bases from V and 7 bases from J; junction bases left unmatched: 11. The CDR3 extends over 15 amino acids. CDR3 bases: TGTGCCAGCAGCCCCGCGGGGGGCAGACGGAATGAGCAGTTCAAC. Its translation is CASSPAGGRRNEQFN.

A few counts support this clonotype. Being one base from a much bigger clone, this may be a read error. The CDR3 DNA reads as TGTGCCAGCAGCGATGACAGGGGGCGGGGATCACACCTCCACTTT. Translated, it gives CASSDDRGRGSHLHF. V and J are TRBV14 and TRBJ1-6; 10 bases are a match to TRBD1. The CDR3 loop spans 15 amino acids. Per the germline V gene, CDR1 is SGHDN and CDR2 is FVKESK.

This clonotype was picked up many times. The chain joins TRBV20-1 to TRBJ2-2, with 9 bases fitting TRBD2. The germline V gene encodes CDR1 DFQATT and CDR2 SNEGSKA (reference sequence). This CDR3 comprises 14 residues. The junction had 2 bases not matched to a gene; V was cut back by 2 bases and J by 4 bases. The CDR3 loop is CSARLAGATGELFF. The DNA of the CDR3 is TGCAGTGCTAGATTAGCGGGGGCCACCGGGGAGCTGTTTTTT.

J is TRBJ2-1 and V is TRBV10-1; 7 bases are shared with TRBD2. In germline, CDR1 is WNHNN, CDR2 SYGVQD (reference sequence). V was clipped by 8 bases and J by 7 bases; unmatched bases: 17. The CDR3 runs 16 residues. In DNA, the CDR3 is TGCGCCAGCTCTTTCGTCGGGACTGGCGGGGGTAATGAGCAGTTCTTC. Translation: CASSFVGTGGGNEQFF.

This clonotype was seen at least ten times. Germline and junction disagree at one end, which may indicate a read error. The rearrangement links TRBV28 to TRBJ2-3; maybe TRBD2 (6 bases). The germline V gene has CDR1 MDHEN and CDR2 SYDVKM. The CDR3 is made up of 14 amino acids. CDR3 protein: CASSFRGGTDTQYF. Here the CDR3 DNA reads TGTGCCAGCAGTTTTAGGGGAGGCACGGATACGCAGTATTTT.

The chain recombines TRBV29-1 with TRBJ2-3; D gene unclear. Looked up from germline, CDR1 is SQVTM and CDR2 is ANQGSEA. The length of the CDR3 is 11 residues. The V gene lost 1 base and the J gene lost 6 bases, with 5 bases spanning the gap. This CDR3 is CSVEVGDTQYF. The CDR3, as DNA: TGCAGCGTTGAAGTGGGGGATACGCAGTATTTT.

This clonotype has a count of ten or more. The V gene is TRBV10-3, the J gene TRBJ2-2; possible D gene TRBD2, 6 bases. Germline V gene sequence: CDR1 ENHRY, CDR2 SYGVKD. The CDR3 has 14 amino acids. Trimming removed 7 bases at V and 7 bases at J, with 16 bases between. CDR3 loop: CAIKGLDGGGELFF. The CDR3 DNA is TGTGCCATCAAGGGACTCGACGGGGGCGGGGAGCTGTTTTTT.

V is TRBV20-1 and J is TRBJ2-7; D call uncertain. Germline loops: CDR1 DFQATT, CDR2 SNEGSKA (reference sequence). The CDR3 contains 12 residues. V was trimmed by 2 bases and J by 1 base, leaving 6 bases between them. The CDR3 nucleotides read TGCAGTGCTAGAAAAGGGTCCTACGAGCAGTACTTC. It encodes CSARKGSYEQYF.

This chain uses TRBV2 with TRBJ2-7, with D tentatively TRBD2 (6 bases). Germline V gene data show CDR1 as SNHLY and CDR2 as FYNNEI. V was cut by 11 bases and J by 4 bases, with 18 bases left in between. There are 13 residues in the CDR3. The CDR3 DNA reads TGTGCCCGACTAGGTCCCCCTCGATACGAGCAGTACTTC. The encoded protein is CARLGPPRYEQYF.

This clonotype was seen a few times. V usage is TRBV12-3 or TRBV12-4 and J usage is TRBJ1-1; D is unclear. The CDR3 is made up of 14 amino acids. V was shortened by 3 bases and J by 5 bases, with 13 bases between the two germline ends. CDR3 region: CASSLRQNPTEAFF. The DNA for the CDR3 is TGTGCCAGCAGTTTGAGGCAAAATCCGACTGAAGCTTTCTTT.

This clonotype was observed at least ten times. V gene TRBV28 combines with J gene TRBJ2-2; D is ambiguous. The V end lost 3 bases, the J end lost 7 bases, and 18 bases lay between the germline ends. Per germline, CDR1 MDHEN and CDR2 SYDVKM. There are 16 residues in the CDR3. The CDR3 bases are TGTGCCAGCAGTTTGGCCTCCACCCCTAGGAACGGGGAGCTGTTTTTT. It is translated as CASSLASTPRNGELFF.

This clonotype was seen many times. For the CDR3, the DNA is TGCAGTGGCAGCAATGAGCAGTTCTTC. Its translation is CSGSNEQFF. This rearrangement joins TRBV20-1 to TRBJ2-1; D call uncertain. V was cut by 7 bases and J by 6 bases, with 4 bases left in between. CDR3 length equals 9 residues. The germline V gene encodes CDR1 DFQATT and CDR2 SNEGSKA (reference sequence).

This clonotype has a handful of counts. This chain connects TRBV20-1 to TRBJ1-5; possibly TRBD1 for D (5 bases). With 2 bases removed from V and 0 bases from J, the gap between germline ends came to 8 bases. Germline values: CDR1 DFQATT, CDR2 SNEGSKA (reference sequence). The CDR3 totals 14 residues. The CDR3 coding sequence is TGCAGTGCTAGAAAGACAGATAGCAATCAGCCCCAGCATTTT. Protein product: CSARKTDSNQPQHF.